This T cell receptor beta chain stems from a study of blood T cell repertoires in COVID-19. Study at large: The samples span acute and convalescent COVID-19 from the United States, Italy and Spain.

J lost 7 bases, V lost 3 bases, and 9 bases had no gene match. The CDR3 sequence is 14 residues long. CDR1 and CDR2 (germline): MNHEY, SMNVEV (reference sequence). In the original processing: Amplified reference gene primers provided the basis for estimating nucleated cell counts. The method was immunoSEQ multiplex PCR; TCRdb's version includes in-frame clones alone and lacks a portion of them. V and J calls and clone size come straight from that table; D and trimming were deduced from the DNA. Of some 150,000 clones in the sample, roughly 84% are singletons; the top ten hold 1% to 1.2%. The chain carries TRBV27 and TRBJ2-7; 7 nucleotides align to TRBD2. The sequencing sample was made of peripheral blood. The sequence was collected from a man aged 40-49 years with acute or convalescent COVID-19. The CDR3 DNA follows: TGTGCCAGCAGTTTCACCCATGGAGCGGGGGAGCAGTACTTC. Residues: CASSFTHGAGEQYF.